The TCR beta chain under discussion was sequenced for a study of shared clonotypes between healthy human individuals. Overall study findings and caveats: Sequencing depth was expected to influence donor clonotype sharing.

Healthy and HIV-negative, the adult donors had no recent acute infections or vaccinations. Source study methods: ImmunoSEQ yielded junction-only sequences lacking quality scores, so filtering differed. Assay used: immunoSEQ multiplex PCR; TCRdb lists only in-frame clones, some missing. D and trimming were read from the DNA, whereas the V and J calls and clone size are those reported in that table. The sample yields a few hundred thousand clones, over 60% seen once. The CDR3 totals 16 residues. Germline trimming cut 2 bases from V and 4 bases from J; bases unmatched to any gene: 6. From germline, CDR1 is LGHNA and CDR2 YNFKEQ. Note on this clone: Its antigen is undetermined.

The sequence derives from a middle-aged woman in good health. Some clones in this sample may be carry-over from other donors' samples. Sequencing was performed on PBMCs. The V call is TRBV4-2, the J call TRBJ2-3; 10 nucleotides match TRBD2. The CDR3 reads CASSQPAGGGSDTQYF. The CDR3 DNA follows: TGTGCCAGCAGCCAACCAGCGGGGGGGGGATCAGATACGCAGTATTTT.